This is a list of T cell receptor beta chains from one sample in a study of shared clonotypes between healthy human individuals. Sequencing was performed with immunoSEQ multiplex PCR; in TCRdb, only in-frame clones are kept and a portion is missing. The sample holds some 2.1 million clones, roughly 94% seen once. Input material: naive CD4+ T cells sorted from blood. Receptor source: a man between 18 and 29 years old in good health. Both conserved end residues are part of each CDR3. The D gene is left open where the match is weak. Part of the rows lack a size; the others show once, few, many or a class for expanded clones.

TRBV6-5,.,TRBJ2-5,TRBD2,CASSYRRETQETQYF,TGTGCCAGCAGTTACCGGCGGGAGACCCAAGAGACCCAGTACTTC
TRBV27,.,TRBJ1-1,TRBD1,CASSPRQGARTEAFF,TGTGCCAGCAGTCCACGACAGGGGGCGCGCACTGAAGCTTTCTTT
TRBV29-1,.,TRBJ2-3,.,CSVVSVQGTNTQYF,TGCAGCGTTGTTTCGGTTCAGGGAACCAATACGCAGTATTTT
TRBV4-1,.,TRBJ2-3,.,CASSQGGFDTDTQYF,TGCGCCAGCAGCCAGGGTGGCTTCGACACAGATACGCAGTATTTT
TRBV10-3,.,TRBJ2-7,.,CAISESLGDTLKYEQYF,TGTGCCATCAGTGAGTCGTTAGGGGACACCCTAAAATACGAGCAGTACTTC
TRBV6-1,.,TRBJ2-5,.,CASSEVWGAAGETQYF,TGTGCCAGCAGTGAAGTGTGGGGCGCAGCGGGAGAGACCCAGTACTTC
TRBV6-1,.,TRBJ2-7,.,CASSEFGGTPPYEQYF,TGTGCCAGCAGTGAATTTGGGGGGACTCCCCCCTACGAGCAGTACTTC
TRBV4-1,.,TRBJ2-1,TRBD1,CASSQEGTGGAYNEQFF,TGCGCCAGCAGCCAAGAGGGGACAGGGGGAGCCTACAATGAGCAGTTCTTC
TRBV4-1,.,TRBJ2-1,.,CASSPGTQAGEQFF,TGCGCCAGCAGCCCCGGGACCCAGGCGGGTGAGCAGTTCTTC
TRBV29-1,.,TRBJ1-5,.,CSVVVQPNQPQHF,TGCAGCGTTGTAGTACAGCCCAATCAGCCCCAGCATTTT
TRBV6-5,.,TRBJ2-3,.,CASSPRGRMTDTQYF,TGTGCCAGCAGTCCTCGGGGTAGGATGACAGATACGCAGTATTTT
TRBV25-1,.,TRBJ2-6,TRBD2,CASNTGRGSGANVLTF,TGTGCCAGCAACACCGGGAGGGGCTCTGGGGCCAACGTCCTGACTTTC
TRBV5-4,.,TRBJ2-3,.,CASSLGGRRDTQYF,TGTGCCAGCAGCTTGGGCGGACGAAGGGATACGCAGTATTTT
TRBV6-6,once,TRBJ2-3,TRBD2,CASRTSVSTDTQYF,TGTGCCAGCAGGACTAGCGTCAGCACAGATACGCAGTATTTT
TRBV27,.,TRBJ1-6,.,CASRVRALTYSPLHF,TGTGCCAGCAGAGTGAGGGCCCTGACCTATTCACCCCTCCACTTT
TRBV11-2,.,TRBJ2-2,TRBD2,CASSLRTSGREDTGELFF,TGTGCCAGCAGCTTAAGGACTAGCGGGAGGGAAGACACCGGGGAGCTGTTTTTT
TRBV7-8,once,TRBJ1-4,.,CASSSDTRTANEKLFF,TGTGCCAGCAGCTCCGACACCCGAACAGCTAATGAAAAACTGTTTTTT
TRBV6-1,.,TRBJ2-4,.,CASSEYSGTTLAKNIQYF,TGTGCCAGCAGTGAATACTCAGGGACCACCTTAGCCAAAAACATTCAGTACTTC
TRBV27,.,TRBJ1-1,TRBD1,CASSAQGATEAFF,TGTGCCAGCAGTGCCCAGGGGGCCACTGAAGCTTTCTTT
TRBV6-5,.,TRBJ2-1,.,CASWGWRGVYNEQFF,TGTGCCAGTTGGGGTTGGAGAGGGGTTTACAATGAGCAGTTCTTC
TRBV2,.,TRBJ2-3,.,CASSGLTDTQYF,TGTGCCAGCAGCGGACTCACAGATACGCAGTATTTT
TRBV6-5,.,TRBJ2-2,.,CASSRTPNTGELFF,TGTGCCAGCAGCCGGACACCGAACACCGGGGAGCTGTTTTTT
TRBV7-2,.,TRBJ2-7,TRBD1,CASSSQQGSTYEQYF,TGTGCCAGCAGCTCTCAACAGGGGTCGACCTACGAGCAGTACTTC
TRBV29-1,.,TRBJ1-1,.,CSVGDRFGVLEAFF,TGCAGCGTTGGGGACCGCTTTGGGGTCCTAGAAGCTTTCTTT
TRBV4-1,.,TRBJ2-7,TRBD1,CASSQRGGQQYEQYF,TGCGCCAGCAGCCAAAGAGGGGGACAGCAGTACGAGCAGTACTTC
TRBV5-6,.,TRBJ1-3,.,CASSSTGSSGNTIYF,TGTGCCAGCAGCTCTACAGGGAGCTCTGGAAACACCATATATTTT